Included here is one T cell receptor beta chain sequence, with context. Its cognate antigen has yet to be identified. No base quality values were provided; no much bigger clone lies one nucleotide off. The sample belongs to a study of blood T cell repertoires in COVID-19 (dated by TCRdb to 2018 to 2021). A note on the overall study: Samples covering the acute and convalescent phases of COVID-19 were provided by collaborators in the United States, Italy and Spain. The prospective study material was composed of cDNA or gDNA derived from T cells, B-cell-depleted T cells, or PBMCs. Subjects who had been exposed to COVID-19, were actively infected with it, or had recovered from it provided the deeply sampled blood TCRbeta repertoires that made up the dataset. The repertoires were released in a freely available public database intended as a resource for research on the immune response to SARS-CoV-2. The samples were drawn from two sources: the first 160 participants of the ongoing ImmuneRACE study, and over 1,000 subjects contributed by 6 global collaborators. Sample metadata almost always included a de-identified subject ID, COVID-19 status, age in years and sex. Where available, HLA class I and class II types were obtained from metadata supplied by the sample provider rather than from assay-based typing.

V is reduced by 6 bases and J by 5 bases, leaving a spacing of 13 bases between them. From the cysteine through the phenylalanine, the CDR3 covers 13 amino acids. Just CDR3 DNA is preserved here, 39 bases in frame from base 1. Via the germline V gene, CDR1 is SGHTA and CDR2 FQGNSA. Here is what the overall study found, with its caveats: The amount of clinical and demographic metadata varied by source and participant and was provided uncurated.

TCRbeta CDR3 regions were amplified from genomic DNA by means of the immunoSEQ Assay, a bias-controlled multiplex PCR. Per the source publication's procedure: Nucleated cell counts per sample were estimated from amplification of reference gene primers within the assay. To quantify the absolute abundance of each unique TCRbeta CDR3 rearrangement, sequence reads were collapsed and filtered. For each sample, productive Simpson clonality was calculated as the square root of Simpson's diversity index across productive rearrangements. TCRdb stores this immuneACCESS table with in-frame sequences only. Part of the clones is absent; in the studies checked, under half of the shortfall reflects unresolved V genes, and no reason is known for the rest. V, J and clone size were drawn from that table, and D and trimming were deduced from the DNA. This sample gives approximately 76,000 clones in total; under 95% of them show up just once. Around 9% of the sample lies in the top ten.

The collaborating institutions used their own protocols to collect whole blood in K2EDTA tubes. For TCRbeta analysis, collaborators shipped samples in one of three forms: frozen whole blood, isolated PBMCs, or DNA extracted from either of those sample types. The rearrangement joined TRBV7-2 to TRBJ2-5; TRBD2 is perhaps the D gene, given 6 matching bases. The sequenced sample consisted of peripheral blood. The receptor was isolated from a human donor in a cohort sampled during active COVID-19. The sequenced DNA is TGTGCCAGCAGGCTTAGGGAGGAGGAGACCCAGTACTTC. This sequence encodes CASRLREEETQYF. Joined to the reference TRBV7-2 and TRBJ2-5 proteins, this CDR3 gives the full variable domain: GAGVSQSPSNKVTEKGKDVELRCDPISGHTALYWYRQSLGQGLEFLIYFQGNSAPDKSGLPSDRFSAERTGGSVSTLTIQRTQQEDSAVYLCASRLREEETQYFGPGTRLLVL.